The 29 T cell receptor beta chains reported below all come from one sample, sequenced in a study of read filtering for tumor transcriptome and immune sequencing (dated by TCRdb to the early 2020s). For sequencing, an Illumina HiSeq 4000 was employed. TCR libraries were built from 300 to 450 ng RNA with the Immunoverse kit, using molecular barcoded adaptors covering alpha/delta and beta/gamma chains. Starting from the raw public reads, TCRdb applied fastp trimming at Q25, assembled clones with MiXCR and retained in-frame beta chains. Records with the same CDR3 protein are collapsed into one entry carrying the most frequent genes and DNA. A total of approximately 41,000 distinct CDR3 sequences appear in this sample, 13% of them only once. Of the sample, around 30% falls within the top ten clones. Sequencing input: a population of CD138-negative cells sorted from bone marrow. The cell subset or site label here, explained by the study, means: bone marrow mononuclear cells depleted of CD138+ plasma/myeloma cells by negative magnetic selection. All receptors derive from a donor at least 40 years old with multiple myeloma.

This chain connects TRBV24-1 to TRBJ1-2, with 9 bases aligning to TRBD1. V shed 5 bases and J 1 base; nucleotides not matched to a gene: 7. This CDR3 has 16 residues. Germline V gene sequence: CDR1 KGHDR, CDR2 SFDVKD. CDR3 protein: CATSAGQGVFNYGYTF. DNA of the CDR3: TGTGCCACCAGTGCGGGACAGGGCGTTTTTAACTATGGCTACACCTTC.

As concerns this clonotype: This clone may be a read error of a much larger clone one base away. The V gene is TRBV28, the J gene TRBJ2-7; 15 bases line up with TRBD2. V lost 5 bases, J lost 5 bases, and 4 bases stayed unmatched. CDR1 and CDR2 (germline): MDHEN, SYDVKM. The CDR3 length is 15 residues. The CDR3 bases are TGTGCCAGCAGTAGGACTAGCGGGAGGGCCCACGAGCAGTACTTC. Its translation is CASSRTSGRAHEQYF.

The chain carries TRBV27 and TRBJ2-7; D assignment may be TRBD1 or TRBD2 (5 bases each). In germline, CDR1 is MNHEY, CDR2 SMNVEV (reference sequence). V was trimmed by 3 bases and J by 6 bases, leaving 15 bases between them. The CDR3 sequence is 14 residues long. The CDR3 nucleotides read TGTGCCAGCAGTTTGTCGGGAACAGGTGGCGAGCAGTACTTC. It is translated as CASSLSGTGGEQYF.

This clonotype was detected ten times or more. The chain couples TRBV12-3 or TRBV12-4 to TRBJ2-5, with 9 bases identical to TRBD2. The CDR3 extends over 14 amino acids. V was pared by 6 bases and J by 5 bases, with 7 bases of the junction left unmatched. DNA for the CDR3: TGTGCCAGCAGCCCCGCGGGGGGGCGGGAGACCCAGTACTTC. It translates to CASSPAGGRETQYF.

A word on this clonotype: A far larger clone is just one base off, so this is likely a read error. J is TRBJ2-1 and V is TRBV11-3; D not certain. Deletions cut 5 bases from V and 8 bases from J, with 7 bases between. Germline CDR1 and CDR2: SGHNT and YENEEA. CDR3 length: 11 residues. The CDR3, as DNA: TGTGCCAGCAGCCATGGCCATGAGCAGTTCTTC. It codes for CASSHGHEQFF.

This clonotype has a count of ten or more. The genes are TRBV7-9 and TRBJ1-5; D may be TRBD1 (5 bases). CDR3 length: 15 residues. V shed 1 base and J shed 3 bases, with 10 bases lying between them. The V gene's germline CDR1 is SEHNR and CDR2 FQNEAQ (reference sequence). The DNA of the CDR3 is TGTGCCAGCAGCTTAGATGGGGGAGACAATCAGCCCCAGCATTTT. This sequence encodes CASSLDGGDNQPQHF.

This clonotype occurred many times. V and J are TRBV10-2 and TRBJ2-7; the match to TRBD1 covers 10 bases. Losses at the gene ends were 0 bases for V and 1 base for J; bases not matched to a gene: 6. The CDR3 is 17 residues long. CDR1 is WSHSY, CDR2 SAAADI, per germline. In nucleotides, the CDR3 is TGCGCCAGCAGTGAGTCCTCCGGGACAGGGGTTTCCTACGAGCAGTACTTC. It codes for CASSESSGTGVSYEQYF.

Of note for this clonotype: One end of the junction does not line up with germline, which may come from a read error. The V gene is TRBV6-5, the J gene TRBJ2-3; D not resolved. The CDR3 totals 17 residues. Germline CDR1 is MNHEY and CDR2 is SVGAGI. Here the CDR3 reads CASSHSPAHPSTDTQYF. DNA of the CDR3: TGTGCCAGCAGTCACTCCCCGGCTCACCCTAGCACAGATACGCAGTATTTT.

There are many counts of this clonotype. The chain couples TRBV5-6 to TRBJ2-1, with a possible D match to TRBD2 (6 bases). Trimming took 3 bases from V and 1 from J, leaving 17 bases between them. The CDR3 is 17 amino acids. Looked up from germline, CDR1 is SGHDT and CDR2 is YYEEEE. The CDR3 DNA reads TGTGCCAGCAGCTCCCCCAGCGCGGAGGGATCCTACAATGAGCAGTTCTTC. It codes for CASSSPSAEGSYNEQFF. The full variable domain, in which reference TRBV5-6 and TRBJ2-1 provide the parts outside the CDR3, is DAGVTQSPTHLIKTRGQQVTLRCSPKSGHDTVSWYQQALGQGPQFIFQYYEEEERQRGNFPDRFSGHQFPNYSSELNVNALLLGDSALYLCASSSPSAEGSYNEQFFGPGTRLTVL.

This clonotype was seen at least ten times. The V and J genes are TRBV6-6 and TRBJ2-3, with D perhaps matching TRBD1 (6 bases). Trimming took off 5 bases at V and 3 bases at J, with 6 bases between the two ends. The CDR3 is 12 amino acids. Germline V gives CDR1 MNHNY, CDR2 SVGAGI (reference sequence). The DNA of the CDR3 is TGTGCCAGCAGTGACAGGACAGATACGCAGTATTTT. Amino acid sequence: CASSDRTDTQYF.

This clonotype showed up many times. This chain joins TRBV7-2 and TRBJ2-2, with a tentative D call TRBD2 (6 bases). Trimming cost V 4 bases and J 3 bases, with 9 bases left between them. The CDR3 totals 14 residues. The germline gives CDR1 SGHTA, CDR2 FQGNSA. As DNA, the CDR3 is TGTGCCAGCAGCTCCGAGCGGGACACCGGGGAGCTGTTTTTT. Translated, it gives CASSSERDTGELFF.

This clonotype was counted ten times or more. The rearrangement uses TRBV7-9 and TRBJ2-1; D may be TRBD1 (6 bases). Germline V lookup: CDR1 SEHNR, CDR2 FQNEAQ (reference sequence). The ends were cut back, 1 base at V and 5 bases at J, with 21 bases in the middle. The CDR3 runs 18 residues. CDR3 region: CASSLGFLILPGDNEQFF. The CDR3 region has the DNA TGTGCCAGCAGCTTAGGTTTTCTCATCCTACCAGGGGACAATGAGCAGTTCTTC.

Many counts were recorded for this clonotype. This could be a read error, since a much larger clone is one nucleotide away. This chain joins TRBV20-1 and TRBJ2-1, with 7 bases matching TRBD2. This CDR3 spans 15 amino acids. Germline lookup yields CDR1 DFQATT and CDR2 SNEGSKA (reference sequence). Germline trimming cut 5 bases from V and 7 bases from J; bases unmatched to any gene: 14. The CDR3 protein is CSAVGAGSRGNEQFF. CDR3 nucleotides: TGCAGTGCTGTAGGAGCGGGGTCCCGAGGGAATGAGCAGTTCTTC.

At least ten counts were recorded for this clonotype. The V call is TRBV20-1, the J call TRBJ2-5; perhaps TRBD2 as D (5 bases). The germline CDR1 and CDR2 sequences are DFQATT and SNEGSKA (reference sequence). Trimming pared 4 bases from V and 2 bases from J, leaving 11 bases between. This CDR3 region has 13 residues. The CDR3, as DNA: TGCAGTGCTACAGGAGGCCTGCAAGAGACCCAGTACTTC. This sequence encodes CSATGGLQETQYF.

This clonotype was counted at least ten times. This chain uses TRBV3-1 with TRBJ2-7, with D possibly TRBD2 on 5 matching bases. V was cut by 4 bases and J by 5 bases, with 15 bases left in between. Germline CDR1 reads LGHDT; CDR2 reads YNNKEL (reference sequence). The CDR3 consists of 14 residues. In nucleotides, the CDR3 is TGTGCCAGCAGCCTATCGGAGGTCCTTCACGAGCAGTACTTC. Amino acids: CASSLSEVLHEQYF.

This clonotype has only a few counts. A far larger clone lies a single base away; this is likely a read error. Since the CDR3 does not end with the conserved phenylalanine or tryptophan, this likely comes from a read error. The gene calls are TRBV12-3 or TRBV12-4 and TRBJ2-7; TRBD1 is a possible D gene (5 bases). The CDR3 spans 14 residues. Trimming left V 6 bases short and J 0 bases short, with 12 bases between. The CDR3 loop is CASRPDDSSYEQYS. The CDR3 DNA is TGTGCCAGCAGGCCGGACGACAGCTCCTACGAGCAGTACTCC.

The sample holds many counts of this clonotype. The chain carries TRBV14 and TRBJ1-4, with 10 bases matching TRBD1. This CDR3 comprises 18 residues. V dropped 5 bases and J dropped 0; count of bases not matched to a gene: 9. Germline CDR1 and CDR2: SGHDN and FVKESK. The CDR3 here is CASSSPGQGTATNEKLFF. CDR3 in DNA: TGTGCCAGCAGCTCTCCGGGACAGGGGACTGCAACTAATGAAAAACTGTTTTTT.

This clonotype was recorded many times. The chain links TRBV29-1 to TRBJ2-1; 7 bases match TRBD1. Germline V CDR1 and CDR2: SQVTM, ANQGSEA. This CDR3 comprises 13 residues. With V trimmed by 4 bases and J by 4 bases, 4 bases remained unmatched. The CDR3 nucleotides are TGCAGCGTTGTACAGGGGCATTACAATGAGCAGTTCTTC. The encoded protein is CSVVQGHYNEQFF.

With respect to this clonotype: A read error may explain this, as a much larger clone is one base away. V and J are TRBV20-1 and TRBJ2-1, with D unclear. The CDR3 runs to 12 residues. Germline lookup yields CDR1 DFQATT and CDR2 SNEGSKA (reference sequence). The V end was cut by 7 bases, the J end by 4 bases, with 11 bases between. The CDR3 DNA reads TGCAGTGATAGCTTCCGGTACAATGAGCAGTTCTTC. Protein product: CSDSFRYNEQFF.

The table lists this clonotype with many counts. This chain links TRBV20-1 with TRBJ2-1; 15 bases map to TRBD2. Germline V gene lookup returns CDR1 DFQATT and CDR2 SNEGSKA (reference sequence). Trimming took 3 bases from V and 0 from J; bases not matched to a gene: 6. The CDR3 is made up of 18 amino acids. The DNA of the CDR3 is TGCAGTGCTAGGGGACTAGCGGGAGGCTTAAGCTCCTACAATGAGCAGTTCTTC. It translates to CSARGLAGGLSSYNEQFF.

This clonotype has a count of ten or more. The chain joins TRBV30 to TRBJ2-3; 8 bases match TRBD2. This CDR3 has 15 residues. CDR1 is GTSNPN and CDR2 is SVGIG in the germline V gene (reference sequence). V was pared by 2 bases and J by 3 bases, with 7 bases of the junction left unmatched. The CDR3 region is CAWSPQAGATDTQYF. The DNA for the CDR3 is TGTGCCTGGAGTCCTCAAGCGGGAGCAACAGATACGCAGTATTTT.

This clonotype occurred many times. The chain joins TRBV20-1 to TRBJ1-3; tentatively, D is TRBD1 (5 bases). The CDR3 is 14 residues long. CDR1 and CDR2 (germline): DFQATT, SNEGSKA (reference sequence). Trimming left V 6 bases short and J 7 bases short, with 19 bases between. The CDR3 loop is CSALPGTGTNTIYF. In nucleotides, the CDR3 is TGCAGTGCCCTGCCTGGGACGGGGACTAACACCATATATTTT.

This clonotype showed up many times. The CDR3: CSVFGDGYTF. In DNA form, the CDR3 reads TGCAGCGTTTTTGGTGACGGCTACACCTTC. The chain has TRBV29-1 and TRBJ1-2; no reliable D call. This CDR3 contains 10 residues. Germline CDR1 SQVTM, CDR2 ANQGSEA. The ends were cut back, 5 bases at V and 8 bases at J, with 9 bases in the middle.

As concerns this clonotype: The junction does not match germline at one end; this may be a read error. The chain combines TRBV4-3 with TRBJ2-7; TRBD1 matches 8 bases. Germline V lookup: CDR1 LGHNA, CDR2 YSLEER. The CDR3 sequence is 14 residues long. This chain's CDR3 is CASSQSQGAYEPYF. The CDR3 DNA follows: TGCGCCAGCAGCCAGAGTCAGGGGGCCTACGAGCCGTACTTC.

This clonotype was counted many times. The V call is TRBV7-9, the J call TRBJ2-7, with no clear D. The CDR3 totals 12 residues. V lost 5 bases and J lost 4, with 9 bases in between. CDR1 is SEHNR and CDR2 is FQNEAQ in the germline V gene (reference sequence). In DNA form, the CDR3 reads TGTGCCAGCAGCGGAACCATTTACGAGCAGTACTTC. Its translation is CASSGTIYEQYF.

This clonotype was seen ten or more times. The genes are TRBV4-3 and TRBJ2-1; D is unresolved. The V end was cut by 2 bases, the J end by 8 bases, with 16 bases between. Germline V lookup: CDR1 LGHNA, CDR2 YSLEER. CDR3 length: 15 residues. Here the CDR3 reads CASSQSLRQLDEQFF. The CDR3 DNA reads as TGCGCCAGCAGCCAAAGCCTCCGCCAGTTGGATGAGCAGTTCTTC.

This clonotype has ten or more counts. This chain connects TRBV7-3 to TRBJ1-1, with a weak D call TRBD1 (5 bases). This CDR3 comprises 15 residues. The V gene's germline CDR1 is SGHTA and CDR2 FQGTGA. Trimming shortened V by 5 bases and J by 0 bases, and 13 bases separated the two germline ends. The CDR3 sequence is CASSKDSLMNTEAFF. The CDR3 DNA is TGTGCCAGCAGCAAAGACAGCCTTATGAACACTGAAGCTTTCTTT.

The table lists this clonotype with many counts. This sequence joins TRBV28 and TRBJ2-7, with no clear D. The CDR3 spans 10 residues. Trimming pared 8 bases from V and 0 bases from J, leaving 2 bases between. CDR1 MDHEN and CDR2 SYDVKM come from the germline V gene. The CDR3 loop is CASHSYEQYF. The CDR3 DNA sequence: TGTGCCAGCCACTCCTACGAGCAGTACTTC. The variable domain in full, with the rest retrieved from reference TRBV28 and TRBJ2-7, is DVKVTQSSRYLVKRTGEKVFLECVQDMDHENMFWYRQDPGLGLRLIYFSYDVKMKEKGDIPEGYSVSREKKERFSLILESASTNQTSMYLCASHSYEQYFGPGTRLTVT.

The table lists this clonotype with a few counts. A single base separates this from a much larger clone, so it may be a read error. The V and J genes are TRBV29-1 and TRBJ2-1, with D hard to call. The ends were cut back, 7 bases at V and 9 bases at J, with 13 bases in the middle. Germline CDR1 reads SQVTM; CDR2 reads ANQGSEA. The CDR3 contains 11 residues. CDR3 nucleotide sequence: TGCAGCGCTGCCACCGATTCTGAGCAGTTCTTC. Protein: CSAATDSEQFF.